The 25 T cell receptor beta chains in this list originate from one sample, sequenced in a study of blood T cell repertoires in COVID-19. Generated by immunoSEQ multiplex PCR, the TCRdb table keeps only in-frame clones and is missing some. The sample records about 160,000 clones, around 90% being singletons. Sequences were obtained from peripheral blood. The receptor set was obtained from a man younger than 35 with acute or convalescent COVID-19.

The chain employs TRBV27 and TRBJ1-2; no clear D gene. The CDR3 contains 14 residues. Germline CDR1 reads MNHEY; CDR2 reads SMNVEV (reference sequence). Trimming removed 8 bases from V and 4 bases from J, with 17 bases in between. The DNA for the CDR3 is TGTGCCAGCCCAGTTCGGAGTAATTTCTATGGCTACACCTTC. Translating gives CASPVRSNFYGYTF.

This clone was picked up one time. The CDR3 nucleotides read TGTGCCAGCAGTGAAGCCAGGGACTCCTACGAGCAGTACTTC. Translated: CASSEARDSYEQYF. The V call is TRBV6-1, the J call TRBJ2-7, with D possibly TRBD1 on 5 matching bases. CDR3 size: 14 residues. V was cut by 0 bases and J by 0 bases, with 6 bases left in between. Germline assignment: CDR1 MNHNS and CDR2 SASEGT.

This chain joins TRBV18 and TRBJ1-1; 8 bases match TRBD1. CDR3 length: 16 amino acids. Germline loops: CDR1 KGHSH, CDR2 LQKENI. The junction had 8 bases not matched to a gene; V was cut back by 1 base and J by 4 bases. Here the CDR3 DNA reads TGTGCCAGCTCACCACGACAGGGGACCCTTACCACTGAAGCTTTCTTT. It is translated as CASSPRQGTLTTEAFF.

The rearrangement joins TRBV6-5 to TRBJ2-7, with 7 bases lining up with TRBD2. Germline V CDR1 and CDR2: MNHEY, SVGAGI. The CDR3 consists of 14 residues. J was trimmed by 3 bases and V by 7 bases; bases with no gene match: 9. The CDR3 bases are TGTGCCAGCAATGCGGCGGGAGCTCACTACGAGCAGTACTTC. Protein sequence: CASNAAGAHYEQYF.

The chain is built from TRBV12-5 and TRBJ1-1, with D possibly matching TRBD1 (5 bases). Germline V gene sequence: CDR1 LGHNT, CDR2 FRNRAP. This CDR3 comprises 16 residues. The V gene lost 1 base and the J gene lost 1 base, with 13 bases spanning the gap. As DNA, the CDR3 is TGTGCTAGTGGTTTGGCCCCGGGACTGACGAACACTGAAGCTTTCTTT. Protein: CASGLAPGLTNTEAFF. The full variable domain, completed using reference TRBV12-5 and TRBJ1-1, is DARVTQTPRHKVTEMGQEVTMRCQPILGHNTVFWYRQTMMQGLELLAYFRNRAPLDDSGMPKDRFSAEMPDATLATLKIQPSEPRDSAVYFCASGLAPGLTNTEAFFGQGTRLTVV.

This chain connects TRBV4-1 to TRBJ2-4; D not resolved. V was clipped by 4 bases and J by 0 bases, with 10 bases between them. The CDR3 totals 15 residues. Germline-derived CDR1 and CDR2 are MGHRA and YSYEKL. CDR3 DNA: TGCGCCAGCAGCCCCAGACTCCTAGCCAAAAACATTCAGTACTTC. It is translated as CASSPRLLAKNIQYF.

This chain joins TRBV7-2 and TRBJ1-1; 7 nucleotides line up with TRBD1. The length of the CDR3 is 14 residues. CDR1 and CDR2 from the germline V gene are SGHTA and FQGNSA. The J segment lost 5 bases and the V segment lost 5 bases, leaving 8 bases of the junction unmatched. CDR3 region: CASSPIQGDTEAFF. The CDR3 region has the DNA TGTGCCAGCAGCCCTATTCAGGGGGATACTGAAGCTTTCTTT.

This chain links TRBV18 with TRBJ2-7, with TRBD2 matching over 8 bases. Per the germline V gene, CDR1 is KGHSH and CDR2 is LQKENI. CDR3 size: 16 residues. Trimming at V came to 0 bases and at J to 6 bases, leaving 10 bases not matched to a gene. The CDR3 region has the DNA TGTGCCAGCTCACCACCGAGTACCCCCCGGGGGGGCGAGCAGTACTTC. Translated: CASSPPSTPRGGEQYF.

This clone was seen a handful of times. The rearrangement links TRBV19 to TRBJ1-6; 8 bases are a match to TRBD1. CDR1 and CDR2 from the germline V gene are LNHDA and SQIVND (reference sequence). The ends lost 8 bases at V and 8 bases at J; junction bases unmatched: 8. The CDR3 totals 14 residues. CDR3: CASVRTGRDSPLHF. The CDR3 region has the DNA TGTGCCAGTGTTCGGACAGGGCGGGATTCACCCCTCCACTTT.

In its sample, this clone was seen a few times. This sequence joins TRBV19 and TRBJ2-1; TRBD2 agrees at 9 bases. V was clipped by 2 bases and J by 4 bases; unmatched bases: 9. The CDR3 loop spans 17 amino acids. The germline V gene has CDR1 LNHDA and CDR2 SQIVND (reference sequence). CDR3 DNA sequence: TGTGCCAGTAGTATATTGGCGGGAGGGGCTGGATACAATGAGCAGTTCTTC. It yields the protein CASSILAGGAGYNEQFF. The full variable domain, in which reference TRBV19 and TRBJ2-1 provide the parts outside the CDR3, is DGGITQSPKYLFRKEGQNVTLSCEQNLNHDAMYWYRQDPGQGLRLIYYSQIVNDFQKGDIAEGYSVSREKKESFPLTVTSAQKNPTAFYLCASSILAGGAGYNEQFFGPGTRLTVL.

This sequence joins TRBV2 and TRBJ2-7; 7 bases agree with TRBD2. The junction had 5 bases not matched to a gene; V was cut back by 4 bases and J by 2 bases. This CDR3 is built from 14 residues. Germline assignment: CDR1 SNHLY and CDR2 FYNNEI. In nucleotides, the CDR3 is TGTGCCAGCAGTGTATCGGCGGGAGCCTACGAGCAGTACTTC. Its protein product is CASSVSAGAYEQYF. Full variable domain (outside the CDR3, taken from reference TRBV2 and TRBJ2-7): EPEVTQTPSHQVTQMGQEVILRCVPISNHLYFYWYRQILGQKVEFLVSFYNNEISEKSEIFDDQFSVERPDGSNFTLKIRSTKLEDSAMYFCASSVSAGAYEQYFGPGTRLTVT.

The rearrangement links TRBV3-1 (or the pseudogene TRBV3-2) to TRBJ1-3; D is undetermined. Trimming removed 1 base from V and 0 bases from J, with 13 bases in between. The length of the CDR3 is 17 residues. From germline, CDR1 is LGHDT and CDR2 YNNKEL (reference sequence). The CDR3 DNA follows: TGTGCCAGCAGCCAAGGGAGTCGAGGGTACTCTGGAAACACCATATATTTT. Its translation is CASSQGSRGYSGNTIYF.

This rearrangement joins TRBV6-5 to TRBJ2-7, with a tentative D call TRBD1 (6 bases). Deletions cut 2 bases from V and 6 bases from J, with 17 bases between. CDR3 size: 15 residues. From germline, CDR1 is MNHEY and CDR2 SVGAGI. CDR3 sequence reads: CASSYGAGVGVEQYF. The CDR3 DNA sequence: TGTGCCAGCAGTTACGGGGCAGGGGTGGGTGTCGAGCAGTACTTC.

The chain links TRBV6-5 to TRBJ1-2; 7 bases line up with TRBD1. The CDR3 totals 15 residues. The V gene end was trimmed by 6 bases and the J gene end by 4 bases; junction bases not matched to a gene: 11. The V gene's germline CDR1 is MNHEY and CDR2 SVGAGI. CDR3 sequence (DNA): TGTGCCAGCAGACTAGGGGGCCTGAACGTCTATGGCTACACCTTC. This codes for CASRLGGLNVYGYTF.

The V gene is TRBV6-4, the J gene TRBJ2-7, with 10 bases that match TRBD1. CDR3 length: 15 residues. Germline V CDR1 and CDR2: MRHNA, SNTAGT. The ends lost 3 bases at V and 3 bases at J; junction bases unmatched: 5. Here the CDR3 reads CASSEGQGMDYEQYF. DNA of the CDR3: TGTGCCAGCAGTGAGGGACAGGGGATGGACTACGAGCAGTACTTC.

The chain couples TRBV5-1 to TRBJ2-7; TRBD1 agrees at 8 bases. The CDR3 runs to 14 residues. Germline assignment: CDR1 SGHRS and CDR2 YFSETQ. V gave up 3 bases and J gave up 5 bases; unmatched junction bases: 7. The CDR3 region is CASSSSTGDHEQYF. CDR3 in DNA: TGCGCCAGCAGCTCGTCGACAGGGGACCACGAGCAGTACTTC. Full variable domain (remainder filled in from reference TRBV5-1 and TRBJ2-7): KAGVTQTPRYLIKTRGQQVTLSCSPISGHRSVSWYQQTPGQGLQFLFEYFSETQRNKGNFPGRFSGRQFSNSRSEMNVSTLELGDSALYLCASSSSTGDHEQYFGPGTRLTVT.

The chain employs TRBV28 and TRBJ1-2; the match to TRBD1 covers 8 bases. V lost 5 bases to trimming and J lost 5 bases; unmatched junction nucleotides: 1. This CDR3 is built from 12 residues. The germline V gene has CDR1 MDHEN and CDR2 SYDVKM. The DNA of the CDR3 is TGTGCCAGCAGTGGACAGGGTTATGGCTACACCTTC. Translated: CASSGQGYGYTF.

The V call is TRBV6-5, the J call TRBJ1-5; D is perhaps TRBD1 (6 bases). Germline CDR1 MNHEY, CDR2 SVGAGI. The CDR3 totals 13 residues. V lost 8 bases and J lost 4, with 12 bases in between. CDR3 sequence reads: CASLTTGNQPQHF. The CDR3 DNA reads as TGTGCCAGCTTAACTACAGGGAATCAGCCCCAGCATTTT.

CDR3 residues: CSTGYNSPLHF. CDR3 bases: TGCAGCACAGGTTATAATTCACCCCTCCACTTT. The V and J genes are TRBV29-1 and TRBJ1-6; D might be TRBD1 (5 bases). V lost 8 bases to trimming and J lost 4 bases, with 6 bases between them. The CDR3 has 11 residues. Germline values: CDR1 SQVTM, CDR2 ANQGSEA.

V usage is TRBV4-1 and J usage is TRBJ1-1; D remains unclear. Germline CDR1 is MGHRA and CDR2 is YSYEKL. The germline V and J ends were trimmed by 4 bases and 6 bases, with 12 bases remaining between them. The CDR3 length is 13 residues. The chain's CDR3 is CASSPVGDAEAFF. In nucleotides, the CDR3 is TGCGCCAGCAGCCCTGTTGGAGACGCTGAAGCTTTCTTT.

The CDR3 nucleotides read TGTGCCAGTAGTATAGATCTACCCCTGAACACTGAAGCTTTCTTT. It encodes CASSIDLPLNTEAFF. The chain employs TRBV19 and TRBJ1-1; D not resolved. The V end lost 0 bases, the J end lost 0 bases, and 8 bases lay between the germline ends. The CDR3 contains 15 residues. Germline CDR1 reads LNHDA; CDR2 reads SQIVND (reference sequence).

The J gene is TRBJ1-1, the V gene TRBV27; D is perhaps TRBD1 (6 bases). Trimming took 7 bases from V and 8 from J, leaving 17 bases between them. Germline V gene data show CDR1 as MNHEY and CDR2 as SMNVEV (reference sequence). The CDR3 loop spans 13 amino acids. For the CDR3, the DNA is TGTGCCAGCACCATCCTGGGGGGGACAGAAGCTTTCTTT. The encoded protein is CASTILGGTEAFF.

This chain uses TRBV5-1 with TRBJ1-1; D not certain. V was clipped by 0 bases and J by 1 base, with 16 bases between them. The CDR3 contains 17 residues. CDR1 is SGHRS, CDR2 YFSETQ, per germline. CDR3 nucleotides: TGCGCCAGCAGCTTGGATCCTTCGGGAAAACCGAACACTGAAGCTTTCTTT. Translated, it gives CASSLDPSGKPNTEAFF.

The chain uses TRBV24-1 and TRBJ1-2; D not certain. CDR3 size: 18 residues. The germline V and J ends were trimmed by 4 bases and 3 bases, with 23 bases remaining between them. Germline loops: CDR1 KGHDR, CDR2 SFDVKD. CDR3 sequence: CATSDPADQQNNYYGYTF. The CDR3 DNA is TGTGCCACCAGTGACCCCGCCGACCAACAGAACAATTACTATGGCTACACCTTC.

The chain combines TRBV7-2 with TRBJ1-2, with D uncertain. Looked up from germline, CDR1 is SGHTA and CDR2 is FQGNSA. V was pared by 7 bases and J by 8 bases, with 14 bases between. This CDR3 is built from 12 residues. The chain's CDR3 is CASTHGEVGYTF. In DNA form, the CDR3 reads TGTGCCAGCACTCATGGAGAGGTGGGCTACACCTTC.